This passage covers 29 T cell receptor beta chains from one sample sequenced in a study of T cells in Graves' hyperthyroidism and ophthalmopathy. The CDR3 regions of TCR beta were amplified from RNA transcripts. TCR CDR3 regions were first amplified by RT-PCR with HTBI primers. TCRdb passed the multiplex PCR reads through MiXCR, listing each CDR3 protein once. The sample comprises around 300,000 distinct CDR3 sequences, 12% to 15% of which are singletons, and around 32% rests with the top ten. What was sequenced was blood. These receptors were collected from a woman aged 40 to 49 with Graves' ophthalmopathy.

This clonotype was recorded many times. The CDR3 coding sequence is TGTGCCACCAGTCAGACAGGGTCGGGCAATGAGCAGTTCTTC. The encoded protein is CATSQTGSGNEQFF. The rearrangement links TRBV24-1 to TRBJ2-1; TRBD1 matches 7 bases. CDR3 size: 14 residues. Looked up from germline, CDR1 is KGHDR and CDR2 is SFDVKD. J lost 6 bases, V lost 6 bases, and 7 bases had no gene match.

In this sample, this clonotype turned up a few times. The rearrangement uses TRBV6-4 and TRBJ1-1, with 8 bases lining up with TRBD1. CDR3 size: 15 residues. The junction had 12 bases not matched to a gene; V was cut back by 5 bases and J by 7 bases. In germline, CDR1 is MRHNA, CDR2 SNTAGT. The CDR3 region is CASSPLTGDLGEAFF. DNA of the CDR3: TGTGCCAGCAGTCCGTTGACAGGGGATTTAGGTGAAGCTTTCTTT.

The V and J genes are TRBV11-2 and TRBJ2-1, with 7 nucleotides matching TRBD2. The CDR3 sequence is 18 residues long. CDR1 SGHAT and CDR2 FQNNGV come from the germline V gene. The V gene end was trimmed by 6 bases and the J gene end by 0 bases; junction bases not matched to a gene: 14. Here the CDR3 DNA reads TGTGCCAGCAGACCTATAGCGGGCCGGACGCGCTCCTACAATGAGCAGTTCTTC. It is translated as CASRPIAGRTRSYNEQFF.

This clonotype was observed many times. For the CDR3, the DNA is TGTGCCACCCGCCCCGGGACTAGCGGGCTTGGGGGCACAGATACGCAGTATTTT. Residues: CATRPGTSGLGGTDTQYF. V is TRBV2 and J is TRBJ2-3; 12 bases are shared with TRBD2. V was pared by 10 bases and J by 1 base, with 15 bases of the junction left unmatched. The CDR3 extends over 18 amino acids. Looked up from germline, CDR1 is SNHLY and CDR2 is FYNNEI.

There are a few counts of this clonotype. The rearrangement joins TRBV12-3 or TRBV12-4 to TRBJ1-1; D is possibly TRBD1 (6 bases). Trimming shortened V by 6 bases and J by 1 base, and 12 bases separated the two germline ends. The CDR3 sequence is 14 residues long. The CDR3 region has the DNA TGTGCCAGCAGGGAGGGGGGAGGGAACACTGAAGCTTTCTTT. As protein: CASREGGGNTEAFF.

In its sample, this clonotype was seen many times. The DNA for the CDR3 is TGTGCCACCAGCAGTCCACCCCAGCTACCCTACAATGAGCAGTTCTTC. Translation: CATSSPPQLPYNEQFF. The chain is built from TRBV15 and TRBJ2-1; D gene ambiguous. This CDR3 has 16 residues. Trimming took 3 bases from V and 2 from J, leaving 14 bases between them. Germline CDR1 and CDR2: LNHNV and YYDKDF (reference sequence).

This CDR3 is CASSLWSSGTQYF. The CDR3 DNA follows: TGTGCCAGCAGCTTATGGTCCAGCGGTACGCAGTATTTT. This sequence joins TRBV11-2 and TRBJ2-3; D possibly corresponds to TRBD2 (5 bases). The CDR3 totals 13 residues. CDR1 is SGHAT, CDR2 FQNNGV, per germline. With 2 bases removed from V and 8 bases from J, the gap between germline ends came to 11 bases.

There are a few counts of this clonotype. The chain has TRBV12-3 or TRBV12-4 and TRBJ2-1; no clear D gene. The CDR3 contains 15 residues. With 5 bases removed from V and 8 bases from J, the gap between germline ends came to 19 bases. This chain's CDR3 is CASSATPGKIYEQFF. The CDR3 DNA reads TGTGCCAGCAGTGCTACCCCCGGCAAAATCTATGAGCAGTTCTTC.

The CDR3 is CASSLHTGLSGNTIYF. CDR3 nucleotide sequence: TGTGCCAGCAGCTTACATACAGGGCTCTCTGGAAACACCATATATTTT. The chain employs TRBV7-2 and TRBJ1-3; a weak D match, TRBD1 (6 bases). With 2 bases removed from V and 0 bases from J, the gap between germline ends came to 11 bases. The CDR3 has 16 residues. Germline V gives CDR1 SGHTA, CDR2 FQGNSA.

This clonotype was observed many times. CDR3 DNA sequence: TGTGCCAGCAGCTTAGTTCTAAGGAGCTCCTACGAGCAGTACTTC. It yields the protein CASSLVLRSSYEQYF. V gene TRBV7-2 combines with J gene TRBJ2-7; D call uncertain. CDR1 is SGHTA and CDR2 is FQGNSA in the germline V gene. Trimming removed 1 base at V and 0 bases at J, with 10 bases between. The CDR3 sequence is 15 residues long.

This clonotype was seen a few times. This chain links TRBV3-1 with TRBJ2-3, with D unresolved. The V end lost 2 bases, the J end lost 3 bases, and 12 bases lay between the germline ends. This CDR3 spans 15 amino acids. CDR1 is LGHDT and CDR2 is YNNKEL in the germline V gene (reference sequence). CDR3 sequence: CASSQTEARTDTQYF. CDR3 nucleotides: TGTGCCAGCAGCCAAACGGAAGCGAGAACAGATACGCAGTATTTT.

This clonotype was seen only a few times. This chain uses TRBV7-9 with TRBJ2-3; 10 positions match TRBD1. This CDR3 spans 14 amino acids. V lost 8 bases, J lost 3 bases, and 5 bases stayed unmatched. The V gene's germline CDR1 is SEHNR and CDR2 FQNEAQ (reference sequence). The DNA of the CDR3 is TGTGCCAGCCGGAGACAGGGGGCTACAGATACGCAGTATTTT. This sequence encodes CASRRQGATDTQYF.

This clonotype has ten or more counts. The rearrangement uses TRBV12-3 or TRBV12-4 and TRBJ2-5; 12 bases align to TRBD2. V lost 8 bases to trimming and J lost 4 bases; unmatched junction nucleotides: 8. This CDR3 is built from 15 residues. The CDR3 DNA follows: TGTGCCAGCTCCAACGGACTAGCGGGGCGAGAGACCCAGTACTTC. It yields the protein CASSNGLAGRETQYF.

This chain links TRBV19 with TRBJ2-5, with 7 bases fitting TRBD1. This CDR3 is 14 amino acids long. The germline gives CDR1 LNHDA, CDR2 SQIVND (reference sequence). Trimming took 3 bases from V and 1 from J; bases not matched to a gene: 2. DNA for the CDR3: TGTGCCAGTAGTATGGGGACAGCCCAAGAGACCCAGTACTTC. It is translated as CASSMGTAQETQYF.

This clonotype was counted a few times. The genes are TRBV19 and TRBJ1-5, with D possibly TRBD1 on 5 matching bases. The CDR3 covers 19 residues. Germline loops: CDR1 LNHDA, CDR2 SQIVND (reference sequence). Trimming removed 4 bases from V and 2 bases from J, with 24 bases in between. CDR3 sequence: CASSTQGRLSRMGNQPQHF. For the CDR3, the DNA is TGTGCCAGTAGTACCCAGGGCCGTCTTAGCAGGATGGGCAATCAGCCCCAGCATTTT.

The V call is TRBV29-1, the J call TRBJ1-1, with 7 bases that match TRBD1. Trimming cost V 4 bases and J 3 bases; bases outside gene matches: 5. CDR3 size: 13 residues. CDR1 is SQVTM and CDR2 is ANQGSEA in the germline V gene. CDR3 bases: TGCAGCGTTGTAACAGGGGCGGACACTGAAGCTTTCTTT. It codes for CSVVTGADTEAFF. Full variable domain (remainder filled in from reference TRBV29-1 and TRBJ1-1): SAVISQKPSRDICQRGTSLTIQCQVDSQVTMMFWYRQQPGQSLTLIATANQGSEATYESGFVIDKFPISRPNLTFSTLTVSNMSPEDSSIYLCSVVTGADTEAFFGQGTRLTVV.

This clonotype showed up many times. The CDR3 region has the DNA TGCGCCAGCAGTGGAAGTAGGGGCGCGGGTGGCTACACCTTC. This codes for CASSGSRGAGGYTF. The chain is built from TRBV10-1 and TRBJ1-2; weak D call: TRBD1 (5 bases). CDR1 is WNHNN, CDR2 SYGVQD, per germline (reference sequence). The CDR3 is 14 residues long. V lost 4 bases and J 7 bases, leaving 16 bases between the germline ends.

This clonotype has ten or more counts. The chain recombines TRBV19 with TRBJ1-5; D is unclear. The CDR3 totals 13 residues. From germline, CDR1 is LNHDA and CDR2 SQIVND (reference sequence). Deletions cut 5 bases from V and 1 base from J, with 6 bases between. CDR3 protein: CASSPVSNQPQHF. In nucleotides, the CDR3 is TGTGCCAGTAGTCCGGTGAGCAATCAGCCCCAGCATTTT.

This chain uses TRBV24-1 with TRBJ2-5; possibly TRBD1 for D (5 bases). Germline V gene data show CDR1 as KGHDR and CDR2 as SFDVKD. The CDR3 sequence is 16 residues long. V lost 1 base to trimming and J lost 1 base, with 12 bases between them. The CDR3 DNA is TGTGCCACCAGTGATTTAACAGGAGAGTGCCAAGAGACCCAGTACTTC. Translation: CATSDLTGECQETQYF.

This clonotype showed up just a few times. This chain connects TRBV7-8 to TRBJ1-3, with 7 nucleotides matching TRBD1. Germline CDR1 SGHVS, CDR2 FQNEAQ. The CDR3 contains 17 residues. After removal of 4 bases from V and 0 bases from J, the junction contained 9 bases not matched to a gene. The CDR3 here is CASSSGTAYRSGNTIYF. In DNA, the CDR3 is TGTGCCAGCAGCTCCGGGACAGCTTATCGCTCTGGAAACACCATATATTTT.

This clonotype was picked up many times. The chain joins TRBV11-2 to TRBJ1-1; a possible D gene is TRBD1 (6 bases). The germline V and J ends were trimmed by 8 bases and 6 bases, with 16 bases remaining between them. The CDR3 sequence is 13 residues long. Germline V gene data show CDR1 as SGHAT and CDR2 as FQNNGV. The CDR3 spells CASGTGSLAEAFF. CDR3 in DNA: TGTGCCAGCGGCACAGGGTCCTTGGCTGAAGCTTTCTTT.

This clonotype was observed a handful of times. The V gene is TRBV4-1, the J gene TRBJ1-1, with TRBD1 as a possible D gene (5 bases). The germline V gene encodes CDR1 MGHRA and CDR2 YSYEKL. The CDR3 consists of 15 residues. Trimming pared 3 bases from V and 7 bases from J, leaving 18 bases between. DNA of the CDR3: TGCGCCAGCAGCCAGATCATTACGGGGGTTGGTGAAGCTTTCTTT. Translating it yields CASSQIITGVGEAFF.

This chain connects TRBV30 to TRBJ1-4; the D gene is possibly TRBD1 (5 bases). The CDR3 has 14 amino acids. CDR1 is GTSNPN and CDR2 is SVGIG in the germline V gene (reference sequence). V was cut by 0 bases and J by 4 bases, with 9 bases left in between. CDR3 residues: CAWSVGVNNEKLFF. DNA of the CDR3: TGTGCCTGGAGTGTAGGGGTGAATAATGAAAAACTGTTTTTT.

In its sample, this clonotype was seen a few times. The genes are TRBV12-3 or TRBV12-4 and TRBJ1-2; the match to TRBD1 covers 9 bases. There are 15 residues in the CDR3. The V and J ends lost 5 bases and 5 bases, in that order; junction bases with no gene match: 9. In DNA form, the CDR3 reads TGTGCCAGCAGTCTTACTCGACAGGGGGGGTATGGCTACACCTTC. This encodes CASSLTRQGGYGYTF.

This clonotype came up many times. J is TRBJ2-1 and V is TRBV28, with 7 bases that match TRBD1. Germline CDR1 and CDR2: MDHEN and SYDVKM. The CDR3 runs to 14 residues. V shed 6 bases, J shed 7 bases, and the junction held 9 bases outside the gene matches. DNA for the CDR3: TGTGCCAGCAGCCCAGGGGGATTGGTGAATGAGCAGTTCTTC. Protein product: CASSPGGLVNEQFF.

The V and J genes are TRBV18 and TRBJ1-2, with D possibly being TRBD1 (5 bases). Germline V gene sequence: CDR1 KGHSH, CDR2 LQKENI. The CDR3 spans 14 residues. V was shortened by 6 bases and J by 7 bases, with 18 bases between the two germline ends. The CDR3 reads CASSPKDSSSGYTF. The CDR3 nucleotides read TGTGCCAGCTCCCCGAAAGACAGTTCTAGTGGCTACACCTTC. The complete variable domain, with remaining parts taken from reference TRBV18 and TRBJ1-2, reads NAGVMQNPRHLVRRRGQEARLRCSPMKGHSHVYWYRQLPEEGLKFMVYLQKENIIDESGMPKERFSAEFPKEGPSILRIQQVVRGDSAAYFCASSPKDSSSGYTFGSGTRLTVV.

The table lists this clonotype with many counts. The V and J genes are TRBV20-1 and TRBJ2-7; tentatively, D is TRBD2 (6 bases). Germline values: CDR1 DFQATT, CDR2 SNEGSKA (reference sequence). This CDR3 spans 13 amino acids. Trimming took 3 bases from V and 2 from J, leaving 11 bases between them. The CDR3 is CSAREGSPYEQYF. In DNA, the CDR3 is TGCAGTGCTAGGGAGGGTTCACCCTACGAGCAGTACTTC.

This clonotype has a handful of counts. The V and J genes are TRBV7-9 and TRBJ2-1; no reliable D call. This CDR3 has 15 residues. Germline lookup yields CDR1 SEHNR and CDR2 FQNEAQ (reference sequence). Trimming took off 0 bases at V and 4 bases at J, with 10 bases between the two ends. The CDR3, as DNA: TGTGCCAGCAGCTTAGCATCACTAATTTACAATGAGCAGTTCTTC. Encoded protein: CASSLASLIYNEQFF.

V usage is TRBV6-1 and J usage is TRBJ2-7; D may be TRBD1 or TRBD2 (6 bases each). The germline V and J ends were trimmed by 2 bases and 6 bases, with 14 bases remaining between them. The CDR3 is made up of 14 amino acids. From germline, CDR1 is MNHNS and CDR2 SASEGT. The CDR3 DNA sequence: TGTGCCAGCAGTGAATCGGCAGGGGACTGCGAGCAGTACTTC. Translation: CASSESAGDCEQYF.